This T cell receptor beta chain stems from a study of regulatory T cells in long-lasting Graves disease. This clonotype has a count of ten or more. Its antigen is not identified. Time point indicated: newly diagnosed GD, antithyroid drugs for less than 3 months. The authors made the TCR library using RNA they extracted from PBMCs. The study's findings and limits: Newly diagnosed Graves' patients had higher TCR diversity than persistent ones.

The CDR3 is 16 residues long. Per the germline V gene, CDR1 is SNHLY and CDR2 is FYNNEI. The V segment lost 6 bases and the J segment 4 bases; nucleotides outside the gene matches: 12. iRepertoire HTBI primers and Arm-PCR of CDR3 regions built TCR beta libraries. Each CDR3 protein gets one entry after TCRdb re-called the multiplex PCR reads with MiXCR. The data contain 350,000 to 400,000 distinct CDR3 sequences, about 14% of them singletons. The sequenced sample was peripheral blood mononuclear cells (PBMCs), obtained at new diagnosis, from a patient treated with antithyroid drugs. The TCR originated in a female donor with Graves disease. The chain has TRBV2 and TRBJ2-7, with 10 bases aligning to TRBD2. In DNA, the CDR3 is TGTGCCAGCAGGGTGACTAGCGGGCTGTTGGTTTACGAGCAGTACTTC. Its translation is CASRVTSGLLVYEQYF.